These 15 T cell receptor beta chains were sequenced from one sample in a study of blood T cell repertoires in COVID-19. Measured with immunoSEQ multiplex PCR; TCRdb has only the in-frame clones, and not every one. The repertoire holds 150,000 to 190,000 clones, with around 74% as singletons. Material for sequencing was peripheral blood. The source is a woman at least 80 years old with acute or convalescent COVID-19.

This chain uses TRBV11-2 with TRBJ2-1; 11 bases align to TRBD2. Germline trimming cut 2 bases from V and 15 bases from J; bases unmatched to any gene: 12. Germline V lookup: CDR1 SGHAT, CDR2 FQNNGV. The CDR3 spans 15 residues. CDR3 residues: CASSLLAGGLARRFF. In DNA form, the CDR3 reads TGTGCCAGCAGCTTACTAGCGGGGGGCCTCGCAAGGCGGTTCTTC.

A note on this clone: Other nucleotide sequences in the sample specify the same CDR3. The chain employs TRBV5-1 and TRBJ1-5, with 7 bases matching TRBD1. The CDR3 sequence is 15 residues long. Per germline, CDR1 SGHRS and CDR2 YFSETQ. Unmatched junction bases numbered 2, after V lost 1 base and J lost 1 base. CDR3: CASSLTGESNQPQHF. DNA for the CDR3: TGCGCCAGCAGCTTGACAGGGGAAAGCAATCAGCCCCAGCATTTT.

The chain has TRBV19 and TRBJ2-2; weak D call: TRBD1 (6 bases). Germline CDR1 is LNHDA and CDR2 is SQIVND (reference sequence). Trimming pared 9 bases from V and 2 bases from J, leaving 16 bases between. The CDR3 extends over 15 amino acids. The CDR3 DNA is TGTGCCAGCAGGATTCTACAGGGTAACACCGGGGAGCTGTTTTTT. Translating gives CASRILQGNTGELFF.

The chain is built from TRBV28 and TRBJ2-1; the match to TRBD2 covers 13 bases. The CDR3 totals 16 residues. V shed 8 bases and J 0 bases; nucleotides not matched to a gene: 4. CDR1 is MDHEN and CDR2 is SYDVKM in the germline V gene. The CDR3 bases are TGTGCCAGCGGGACTAGCGGGGCGAGCTCCTACAATGAGCAGTTCTTC. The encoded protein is CASGTSGASSYNEQFF.

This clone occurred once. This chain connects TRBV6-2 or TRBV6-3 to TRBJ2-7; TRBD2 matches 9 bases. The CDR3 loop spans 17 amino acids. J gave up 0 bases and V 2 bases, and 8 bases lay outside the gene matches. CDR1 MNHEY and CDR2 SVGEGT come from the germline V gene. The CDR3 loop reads CASSYGLAGLLSYEQYF. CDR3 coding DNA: TGTGCCAGCAGTTACGGGCTAGCGGGGCTCCTCTCCTACGAGCAGTACTTC.

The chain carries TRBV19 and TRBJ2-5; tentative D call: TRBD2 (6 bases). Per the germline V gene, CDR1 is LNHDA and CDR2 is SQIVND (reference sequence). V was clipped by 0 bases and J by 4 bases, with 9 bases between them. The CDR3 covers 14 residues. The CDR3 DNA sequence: TGTGCCAGTAGTATAGATTTGGGGGGAGAGACCCAGTACTTC. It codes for CASSIDLGGETQYF.

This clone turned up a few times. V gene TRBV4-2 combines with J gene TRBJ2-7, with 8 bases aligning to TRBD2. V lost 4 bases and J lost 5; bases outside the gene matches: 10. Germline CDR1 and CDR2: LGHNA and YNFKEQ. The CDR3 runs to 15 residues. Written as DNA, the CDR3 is TGTGCCAGCAGCCGGGAGAGCGGGAGTAGGGACGAGCAGTACTTC. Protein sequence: CASSRESGSRDEQYF.

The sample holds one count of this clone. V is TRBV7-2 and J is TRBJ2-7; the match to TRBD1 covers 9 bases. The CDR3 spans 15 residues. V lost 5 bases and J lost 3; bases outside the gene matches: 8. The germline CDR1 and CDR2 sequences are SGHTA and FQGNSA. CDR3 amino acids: CASSPTAGQGYEQYF. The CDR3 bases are TGTGCCAGCAGCCCTACGGCGGGACAGGGCTACGAGCAGTACTTC.

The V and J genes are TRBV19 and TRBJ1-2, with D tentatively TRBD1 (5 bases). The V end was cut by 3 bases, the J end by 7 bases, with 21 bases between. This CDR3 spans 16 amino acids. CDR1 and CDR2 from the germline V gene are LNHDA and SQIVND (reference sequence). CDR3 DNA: TGTGCCAGTAGTATGGGGCCTGGTGGTGAAGAAGGTGGCTACACCTTC. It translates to CASSMGPGGEEGGYTF.

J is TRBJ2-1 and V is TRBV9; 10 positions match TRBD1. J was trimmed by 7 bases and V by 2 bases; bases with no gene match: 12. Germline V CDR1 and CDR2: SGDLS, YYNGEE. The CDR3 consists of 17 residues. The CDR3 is CASSVYPGTGVSNEQFF. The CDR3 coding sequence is TGTGCCAGCAGCGTCTACCCCGGGACAGGGGTTTCAAATGAGCAGTTCTTC.

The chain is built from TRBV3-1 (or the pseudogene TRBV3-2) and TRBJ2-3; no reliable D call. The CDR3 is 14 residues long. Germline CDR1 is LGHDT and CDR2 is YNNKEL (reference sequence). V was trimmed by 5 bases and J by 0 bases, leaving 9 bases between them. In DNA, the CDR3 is TGTGCCAGCAGCTACACGAGGAGCACAGATACGCAGTATTTT. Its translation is CASSYTRSTDTQYF.

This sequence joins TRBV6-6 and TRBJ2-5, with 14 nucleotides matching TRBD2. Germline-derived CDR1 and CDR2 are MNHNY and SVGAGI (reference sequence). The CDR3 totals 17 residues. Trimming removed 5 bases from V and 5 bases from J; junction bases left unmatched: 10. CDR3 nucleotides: TGTGCCAGCAGTCGAGGGGGACTAGCGGGAGTAAGTGAGACCCAGTACTTC. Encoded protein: CASSRGGLAGVSETQYF.

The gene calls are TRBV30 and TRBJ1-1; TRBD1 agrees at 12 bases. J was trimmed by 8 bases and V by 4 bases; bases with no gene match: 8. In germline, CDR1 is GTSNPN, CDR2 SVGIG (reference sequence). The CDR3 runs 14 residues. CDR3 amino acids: CAWTGGTGGKEAFF. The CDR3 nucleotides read TGTGCCTGGACCGGCGGGACAGGGGGCAAGGAAGCTTTCTTT.

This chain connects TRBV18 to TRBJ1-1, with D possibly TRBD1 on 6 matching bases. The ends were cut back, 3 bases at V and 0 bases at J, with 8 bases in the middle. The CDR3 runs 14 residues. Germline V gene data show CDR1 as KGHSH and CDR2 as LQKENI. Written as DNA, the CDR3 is TGTGCCAGCTCACCGAAGGGGGTGAACACTGAAGCTTTCTTT. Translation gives CASSPKGVNTEAFF.

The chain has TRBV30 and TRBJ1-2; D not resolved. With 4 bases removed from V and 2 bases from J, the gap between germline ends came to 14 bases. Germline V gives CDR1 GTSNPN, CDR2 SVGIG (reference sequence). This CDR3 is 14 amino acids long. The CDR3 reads CAWNLFPGNYGYTF. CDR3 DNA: TGTGCCTGGAACCTATTTCCGGGAAACTATGGCTACACCTTC.